This T cell receptor (beta chain) was profiled in a study of blood T cell repertoires in COVID-19. Study summary: PBMCs, B-cell-depleted T cells, or T cells provided the cDNA or gDNA that made up the material.

Produced via immunoSEQ multiplex PCR; TCRdb's table is partial and in-frame only. The data show fewer than 200,000 clones, approximately 85% seen once. The CDR3 has 15 residues. From germline, CDR1 is SGHRS and CDR2 YFSETQ. The V end lost 4 bases, the J end lost 3 bases, and 16 bases lay between the germline ends. Sequenced: peripheral blood. The V call is TRBV5-1, the J call TRBJ1-2; TRBD1 is a possible D gene (6 bases). The sequence derives from a man in his sixties who had recovered from COVID-19. As DNA, the CDR3 is TGCGCCAGCAGCCAAGGACAGCCTCCCTACTATGGCTACACCTTC. It encodes CASSQGQPPYYGYTF.